This T cell receptor (beta chain) was found in a study of follicular helper T cells after annual influenza vaccination. The study, taken as a whole, reports: Day 7 ICOS+CD38+ clones later appeared mostly in ICOS-CD38- cTfh.

As to this clone: What it binds is unknown.

Regarding time point: 2014-2015 season, 7 days after vaccination. Data came from immunoSEQ multiplex PCR; TCRdb stores just in-frame clones and leaves some out. The table has 9,300 or so clones, about 82% seen once. Trimming shortened V by 10 bases and J by 5 bases, and 14 bases separated the two germline ends. The germline CDR1 and CDR2 sequences are MNHNS and SASEGT. The CDR3 is made up of 12 amino acids. The clonotype comes from an adult who received the influenza vaccine. This chain connects TRBV6-1 to TRBJ1-2; D ambiguous. The sequencing used CXCR5+ CD38- circulating T follicular helper cells from blood, collected 7 days after influenza vaccination. Indicated subset: circulating Tfh, non-naive CD4+CXCR5+PD-1+ (ICOS+CD38+ or ICOS-CD38-). The CDR3 spells CATGGLGYGYTF. The CDR3 region has the DNA TGTGCCACAGGTGGACTGGGGTATGGCTACACCTTC.